The clone carrying this T cell receptor (beta chain) was observed a handful of times. Between the trimmed V and J ends, which lost 3 bases and 2 bases, there was a span of 8 bases. The V gene's germline CDR1 is MNHNY and CDR2 SVGAGI (reference sequence). The length of the CDR3 is 14 residues. Libraries were prepared by immunoSEQ multiplex PCR; TCRdb keeps only in-frame clonotypes and omits some of them. The table records 15,000 to 20,000 clones, roughly 79% of them present only once. This entry is derived from a study of tumor-infiltrating lymphocytes in localized non-small cell lung cancer. This sequence was found in a human donor with non-small cell lung cancer. The chain recombines TRBV6-6 with TRBJ1-5; no firm D call. The material sequenced was lung tumor tissue. CDR3 region: CASSYSLGNQPQHF. CDR3 in DNA: TGTGCCAGCAGTTATAGCCTAGGCAATCAGCCCCAGCATTTT.